The 25 T cell receptor beta chains in this list originate from one sample, sequenced in a study of cytomegalovirus exposure and HLA in healthy donors. Primers for the PCR totalled 60 Vbeta and 13 Jbeta. Profiling relied on immunoSEQ multiplex PCR, and the TCRdb table lists in-frame clones only, not all of them. In the table there are about 160,000 clones, 60% to 75% of which are singletons. The sequenced sample consisted of PBMCs. The receptors originated from a woman in her forties or fifties in good health and CMV-seropositive.

The rearrangement links TRBV5-8 to TRBJ1-2; 7 bases are shared with TRBD1. Trimming took 5 bases from V and 4 from J; bases not matched to a gene: 8. CDR1 is SGHTS and CDR2 is YDEGEE in the germline V gene. This CDR3 has 14 residues. The CDR3 DNA reads as TGTGCCAGCAGACGCCCCGGGACAGCCTATGGCTACACCTTC. Translating gives CASRRPGTAYGYTF. Using reference TRBV5-8 and TRBJ1-2 for the parts outside the CDR3, the full variable domain is EAGVTQSPTHLIKTRGQQATLRCSPISGHTSVYWYQQALGLGLQFLLWYDEGEERNRGNFPPRFSGRQFPNYSSELNVNALELEDSALYLCASRRPGTAYGYTFGSGTRLTVV.

The J gene is TRBJ1-6, the V gene TRBV4-2; D uncertain. V gave up 3 bases and J gave up 9 bases, with 18 bases separating them. The CDR3 consists of 16 residues. Looked up from germline, CDR1 is LGHNA and CDR2 is YNFKEQ. The CDR3 region has the DNA TGTGCCAGCAGCCAGGACGTCGCGGGGAACGGTTCACCCCTCCACTTT. Translation gives CASSQDVAGNGSPLHF.

The V gene is TRBV6-6, the J gene TRBJ2-5, with 7 nucleotides matching TRBD1. The length of the CDR3 is 15 residues. J was trimmed by 5 bases and V by 2 bases; bases with no gene match: 8. CDR1 is MNHNY, CDR2 SVGAGI, per germline (reference sequence). The CDR3 protein is CASSYPTGAGETQYF. In nucleotides, the CDR3 is TGTGCCAGCAGTTACCCTACAGGGGCCGGGGAGACCCAGTACTTC.

This rearrangement joins TRBV6-5 to TRBJ1-5, with 11 bases lining up with TRBD1. The CDR3 consists of 15 residues. V lost 6 bases and J lost 7; bases outside the gene matches: 8. Germline values: CDR1 MNHEY, CDR2 SVGAGI. In DNA, the CDR3 is TGTGCCAGCAGCCCTTGGACAGGGGGCGACCAGCCCCAGCATTTT. Translated: CASSPWTGGDQPQHF.

As to this clone: Mismatch with germline at one junction end may stem from a read error. This chain's CDR3 is CASKIETVLYGYPF. CDR3 bases: TGTGCCAGCAAGATCGAGACAGTCCTCTATGGCTACCCCTTC. J is TRBJ1-2 and V is TRBV2; TRBD1 might be the D (5 bases). The V gene's germline CDR1 is SNHLY and CDR2 FYNNEI. The CDR3 has 14 residues.

The chain links TRBV7-9 to TRBJ2-1; 8 bases are shared with TRBD2. Trimming at V came to 6 bases and at J to 5 bases, leaving 6 bases not matched to a gene. From germline, CDR1 is SEHNR and CDR2 FQNEAQ (reference sequence). The CDR3 is made up of 14 amino acids. Here the CDR3 DNA reads TGTGCCAGCAGGACCGGGGGGGCGGACAATGAGCAGTTCTTC. Amino acids: CASRTGGADNEQFF.

The rearrangement joins TRBV27 to TRBJ2-5; 8 bases align to TRBD2. V trimming: 6 bases; J trimming: 4 bases; junction bases outside the gene matches: 4. Germline-derived CDR1 and CDR2 are MNHEY and SMNVEV (reference sequence). This CDR3 region has 13 residues. The CDR3 loop is CASRGTRRETQYF. CDR3 nucleotide sequence: TGTGCCAGCAGAGGGACTAGGAGAGAGACCCAGTACTTC.

CDR3 DNA: TGTGCCAGCAGCTTATATAGCGGGGGGGCCTATGAGCAGTTCTTC. Encoded protein: CASSLYSGGAYEQFF. The gene calls are TRBV7-9 and TRBJ2-1, with 11 bases identical to TRBD2. Germline trimming cut 2 bases from V and 8 bases from J; bases unmatched to any gene: 5. This CDR3 has 15 residues. CDR1 SEHNR and CDR2 FQNEAQ come from the germline V gene (reference sequence). The variable domain in full, completed from reference TRBV7-9 and TRBJ2-1, reads DTGVSQNPRHKITKRGQNVTFRCDPISEHNRLYWYRQTLGQGPEFLTYFQNEAQLEKSRLLSDRFSAERPKGSFSTLEIQRTEQGDSAMYLCASSLYSGGAYEQFFGPGTRLTVL.

The V and J genes are TRBV6-5 and TRBJ2-3, with unresolved D. CDR3 length equals 15 residues. The germline V and J ends were trimmed by 2 bases and 2 bases, with 11 bases remaining between them. CDR1 and CDR2 (germline): MNHEY, SVGAGI. The chain's CDR3 is CASSYLPVPTDTQYF. The CDR3 coding sequence is TGTGCCAGCAGTTACCTTCCGGTGCCCACAGATACGCAGTATTTT.

The rearrangement joins TRBV5-1 to TRBJ2-7; 7 bases map to TRBD1. This CDR3 is built from 15 residues. The V gene end was trimmed by 1 base and the J gene end by 0 bases; junction bases not matched to a gene: 4. From germline, CDR1 is SGHRS and CDR2 YFSETQ. The CDR3 coding sequence is TGCGCCAGCAGCTTGCTCGGGACAGCCTCCTACGAGCAGTACTTC. This translates into CASSLLGTASYEQYF.

The rearrangement uses TRBV5-6 and TRBJ1-6; TRBD1 agrees at 8 bases. CDR1 and CDR2 from the germline V gene are SGHDT and YYEEEE. Trimming took 1 base from V and 6 from J; bases not matched to a gene: 6. This CDR3 is 16 amino acids long. The CDR3 here is CASSLFGRGLNSPLHF. The CDR3 bases are TGTGCCAGCAGCTTGTTCGGCAGGGGGCTTAATTCACCCCTCCACTTT.

This chain joins TRBV2 and TRBJ1-6; possible D gene TRBD1, 5 bases. The length of the CDR3 is 16 residues. Germline lookup yields CDR1 SNHLY and CDR2 FYNNEI. V lost 4 bases and J 0 bases, leaving 10 bases between the germline ends. The CDR3 reads CASSAADSSYNSPLHF. The DNA of the CDR3 is TGTGCCAGCAGTGCCGCAGACAGCTCCTATAATTCACCCCTCCACTTT.

This clone is medium-sized in the sample. This rearrangement joins TRBV5-1 to TRBJ2-1; TRBD2 matches at 9 bases. The CDR3 runs 17 residues. Trimming removed 4 bases from V and 3 bases from J; junction bases left unmatched: 11. From germline, CDR1 is SGHRS and CDR2 YFSETQ. CDR3 sequence reads: CASSASGERDFYNEQFF. DNA of the CDR3: TGCGCCAGCAGCGCTAGCGGGGAGAGGGATTTCTACAATGAGCAGTTCTTC.

This sequence joins TRBV6-6 and TRBJ1-1; weak D call: TRBD1 (6 bases). The CDR3 covers 13 residues. The V gene lost 0 bases and the J gene lost 11 bases, with 13 bases spanning the gap. The germline CDR1 and CDR2 sequences are MNHNY and SVGAGI (reference sequence). In nucleotides, the CDR3 is TGTGCCAGCAGTTACTCGGGGGCCACGGGGGCTTTCTTT. It codes for CASSYSGATGAFF.

The V call is TRBV5-6, the J call TRBJ2-7; possible D gene TRBD2, 7 bases. This CDR3 has 13 residues. Germline assignment: CDR1 SGHDT and CDR2 YYEEEE. Trimming shortened V by 2 bases and J by 6 bases, and 12 bases separated the two germline ends. CDR3 in DNA: TGTGCCAGCAGCTTCCCCGGGGGGCCCGAGCAGTACTTC. Protein product: CASSFPGGPEQYF.

The chain has TRBV9 and TRBJ2-5; 10 bases line up with TRBD2. With V trimmed by 3 bases and J by 7 bases, 9 bases remained unmatched. Per the germline V gene, CDR1 is SGDLS and CDR2 is YYNGEE. The CDR3 sequence is 15 residues long. DNA of the CDR3: TGTGCCAGCAGCGGACAAGCGGGGGGGGCGGGGACCCAGTACTTC. This encodes CASSGQAGGAGTQYF.

This chain uses TRBV7-2 with TRBJ2-5; unclear D gene. There are 13 residues in the CDR3. In germline, CDR1 is SGHTA, CDR2 FQGNSA. Trimming cost V 1 base and J 2 bases, with 5 bases left between them. Here the CDR3 DNA reads TGTGCCAGCAGCTTAGAACTTCAAGAGACCCAGTACTTC. It codes for CASSLELQETQYF.

The V and J genes are TRBV7-3 and TRBJ2-3, with D hard to call. Germline V gene data show CDR1 as SGHTA and CDR2 as FQGTGA. V was cut by 5 bases and J by 3 bases, with 12 bases left in between. The CDR3 consists of 14 residues. The CDR3 region is CASSDTGWTDTQYF. CDR3 sequence (DNA): TGTGCCAGCAGCGATACGGGTTGGACAGATACGCAGTATTTT.

This sequence joins TRBV27 and TRBJ2-3; a weak D match, TRBD2 (6 bases). Trimming cost V 6 bases and J 10 bases, with 20 bases left between them. Germline V gene lookup returns CDR1 MNHEY and CDR2 SMNVEV (reference sequence). The CDR3 has 14 amino acids. The chain's CDR3 is CASSRTGLVGAQYF. The CDR3 DNA follows: TGTGCCAGCAGCCGAACGGGACTTGTCGGTGCGCAGTATTTT.

The chain joins TRBV5-1 to TRBJ2-2; 7 bases fit TRBD2. The CDR3 is 17 amino acids. The ends lost 1 base at V and 2 bases at J; junction bases unmatched: 8. In germline, CDR1 is SGHRS, CDR2 YFSETQ. In DNA, the CDR3 is TGCGCCAGCAGCTTGCTTACGCCGGGGGGAAACACCGGGGAGCTGTTTTTT. It specifies CASSLLTPGGNTGELFF.

The gene calls are TRBV30 and TRBJ2-5, with D possibly TRBD1 on 8 matching bases. CDR1 is GTSNPN, CDR2 SVGIG, per germline (reference sequence). V was clipped by 4 bases and J by 7 bases, with 16 bases between them. CDR3 length: 13 amino acids. Here the CDR3 reads CAWIAHRGGTQYF. CDR3 sequence (DNA): TGTGCCTGGATCGCACACAGGGGGGGGACCCAGTACTTC.

The chain joins TRBV30 to TRBJ1-5; D remains unclear. Trimming cost V 4 bases and J 10 bases, with 5 bases left between them. This CDR3 is built from 9 residues. Looked up from germline, CDR1 is GTSNPN and CDR2 is SVGIG (reference sequence). CDR3 coding DNA: TGTGCCTGGACTTATCCCCAGCATTTT. Translation gives CAWTYPQHF.

V gene TRBV6-1 combines with J gene TRBJ1-1, with no clear D. This CDR3 comprises 13 residues. Trimming pared 4 bases from V and 0 bases from J, leaving 6 bases between. Germline-derived CDR1 and CDR2 are MNHNS and SASEGT. The chain's CDR3 is CASSVTVNTEAFF. In DNA form, the CDR3 reads TGTGCCAGCAGTGTTACAGTGAACACTGAAGCTTTCTTT.

The chain is built from TRBV5-1 and TRBJ2-5; no clear D. This CDR3 comprises 12 residues. The germline V and J ends were trimmed by 4 bases and 2 bases, with 6 bases remaining between them. Per germline, CDR1 SGHRS and CDR2 YFSETQ. This CDR3 reads CASSASQETQYF. The CDR3 DNA sequence: TGCGCCAGCAGCGCGAGTCAAGAGACCCAGTACTTC.

The V call is TRBV27, the J call TRBJ2-5; 7 bases align to TRBD1. The CDR3 consists of 13 residues. V was pared by 8 bases and J by 10 bases, with 13 bases of the junction left unmatched. Germline V CDR1 and CDR2: MNHEY, SMNVEV (reference sequence). The CDR3, as DNA: TGTGCCAGCTCGGGGACAGAAGAGAGGGTCCAGTACTTC. This sequence encodes CASSGTEERVQYF.